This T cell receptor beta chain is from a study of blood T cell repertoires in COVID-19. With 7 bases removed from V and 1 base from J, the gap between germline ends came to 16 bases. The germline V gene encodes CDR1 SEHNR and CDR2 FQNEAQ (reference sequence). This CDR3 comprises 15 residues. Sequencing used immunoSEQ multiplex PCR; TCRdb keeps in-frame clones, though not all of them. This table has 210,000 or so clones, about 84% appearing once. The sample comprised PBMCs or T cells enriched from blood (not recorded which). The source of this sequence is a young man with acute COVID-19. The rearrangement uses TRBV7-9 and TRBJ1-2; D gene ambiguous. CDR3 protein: CASNKAVRVNYGYTF. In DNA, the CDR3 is TGTGCCAGCAACAAAGCGGTACGGGTTAACTATGGCTACACCTTC.